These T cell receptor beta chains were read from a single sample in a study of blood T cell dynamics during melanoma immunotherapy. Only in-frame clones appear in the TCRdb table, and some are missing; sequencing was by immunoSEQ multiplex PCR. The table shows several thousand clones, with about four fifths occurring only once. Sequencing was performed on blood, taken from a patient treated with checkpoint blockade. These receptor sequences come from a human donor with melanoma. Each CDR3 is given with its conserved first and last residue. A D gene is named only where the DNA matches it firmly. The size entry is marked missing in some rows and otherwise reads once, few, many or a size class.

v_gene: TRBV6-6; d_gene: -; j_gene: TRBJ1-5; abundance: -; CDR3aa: CASRKGSNQPQHF; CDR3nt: TGTGCCAGCAGAAAAGGGAGCAATCAGCCCCAGCATTTT
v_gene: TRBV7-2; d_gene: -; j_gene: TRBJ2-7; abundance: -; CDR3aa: CASSGGLSLSYEQYF; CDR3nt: TGTGCCAGCAGCGGGGGACTGTCACTCTCCTACGAGCAGTACTTC
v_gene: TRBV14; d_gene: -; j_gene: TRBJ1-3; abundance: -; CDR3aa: CASSQGRQLSGNTIYF; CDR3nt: TGTGCCAGCAGCCAAGGCCGACAGCTCTCTGGAAACACCATATATTTT
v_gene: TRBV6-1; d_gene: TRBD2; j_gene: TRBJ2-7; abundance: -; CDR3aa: CAGQWGGNYEQYF; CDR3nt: TGTGCCGGCCAATGGGGGGGGAACTACGAGCAGTACTTC
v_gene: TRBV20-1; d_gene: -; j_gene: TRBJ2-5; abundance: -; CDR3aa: CSANPWKTQYF; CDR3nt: TGCAGTGCTAACCCGTGGAAGACCCAGTACTTC
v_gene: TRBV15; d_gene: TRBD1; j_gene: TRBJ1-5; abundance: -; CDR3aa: CATRDRRYNQPQHF; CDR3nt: TGTGCCACCCGGGACAGACGCTACAATCAGCCCCAGCATTTT
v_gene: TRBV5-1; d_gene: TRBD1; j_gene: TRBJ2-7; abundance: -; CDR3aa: CASSPRTGGSYEQYF; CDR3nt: TGCGCCAGCTCGCCTCGGACAGGGGGATCCTACGAGCAGTACTTC
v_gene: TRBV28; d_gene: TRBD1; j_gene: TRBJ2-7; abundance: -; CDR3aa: CASSWDRVSEQYF; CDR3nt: TGTGCCAGCAGTTGGGACAGGGTCAGCGAGCAGTACTTC
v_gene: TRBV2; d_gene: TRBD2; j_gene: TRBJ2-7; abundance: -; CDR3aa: CASRGTPGTSGRAYEQYF; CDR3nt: TGTGCCAGCAGAGGAACGCCCGGGACTAGCGGGAGGGCCTACGAGCAGTACTTC
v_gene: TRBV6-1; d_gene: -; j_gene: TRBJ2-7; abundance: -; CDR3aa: CASRPPGGEQYF; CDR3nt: TGTGCCAGCAGACCTCCCGGTGGCGAGCAGTACTTC
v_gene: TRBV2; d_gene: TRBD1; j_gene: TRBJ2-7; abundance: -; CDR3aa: CASRRDRGLDEQYF; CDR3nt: TGTGCCAGCAGGCGAGACAGGGGGCTGGACGAGCAGTACTTC
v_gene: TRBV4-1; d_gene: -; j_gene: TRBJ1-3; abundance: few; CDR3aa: CASSQGPGSGNTIYF; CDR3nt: TGCGCCAGCAGCCAAGGCCCCGGCTCTGGAAACACCATATATTTT
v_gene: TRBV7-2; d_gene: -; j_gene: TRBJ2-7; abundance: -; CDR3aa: CASSLANDGSSYEQYF; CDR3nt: TGTGCCAGCAGCTTAGCTAATGACGGGAGCTCCTACGAGCAGTACTTC
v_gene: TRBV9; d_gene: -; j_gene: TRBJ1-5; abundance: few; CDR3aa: CASSVGGGQPQHF; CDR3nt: TGTGCCAGCAGCGTAGGCGGGGGTCAGCCCCAGCATTTT
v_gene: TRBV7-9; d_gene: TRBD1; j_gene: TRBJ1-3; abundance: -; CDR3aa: CASSLFTGGSGNTIYF; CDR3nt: TGTGCCAGCAGCTTATTTACAGGGGGCTCCGGAAACACCATATATTTT
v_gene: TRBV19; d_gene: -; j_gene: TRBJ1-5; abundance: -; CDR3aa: CASSMNSRGDQPQHF; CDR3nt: TGTGCCAGTAGTATGAACAGTCGTGGGGATCAGCCCCAGCATTTT
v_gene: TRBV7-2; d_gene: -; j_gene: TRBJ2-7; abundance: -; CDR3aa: CASSGGLSLSYEQYF; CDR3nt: TGTGCCAGCAGCGGGGGACTGTCACTCTCCTACGAGCAGTACTTC